The subject of this entry is one T cell receptor beta chain. The donors were adults (healthy and HIV-negative) with no recent acute infections or vaccinations. Several immunoSEQ plates received, in even portions, the genomic DNA of each subset. Sequencing was performed with immunoSEQ multiplex PCR; in TCRdb, only in-frame clones are kept and a portion is missing. The profile shows just over 2,000,000 clones, about 95% of them singletons. The source of the sample is a study of shared clonotypes between healthy human individuals. The V gene lost 2 bases and the J gene lost 9 bases, with 16 bases spanning the gap. CDR3 size: 14 residues. Germline-derived CDR1 and CDR2 are LNHDA and SQIVND (reference sequence).

The sample comprised naive CD4+ T cells sorted from blood. As for subset: CD45RA+ positively selected. V gene TRBV19 combines with J gene TRBJ1-1, with D maybe TRBD1 (5 bases). The receptor comes from a man in his late teens or twenties in good health. The CDR3 protein is CASSIKRDPRKAFF. The CDR3 coding sequence is TGTGCCAGTAGTATAAAACGGGACCCACGGAAAGCTTTCTTT.